The 28 T cell receptor beta chains below come from one sample, sequenced in a study of blood T cell repertoires in COVID-19 (TCRdb year 2020). Libraries were built with the immunoSEQ multiplex PCR assay. Here the immuneACCESS table is served through TCRdb, limited to in-frame sequences with V and J called. Missing clones are a known gap in these copies; in checked studies unresolved V genes cover under half, and the rest lacks a known reason. Across this sample there are roughly 380,000 clones, with 89% seen only once. The top ten clones comprise about 1.4% of the sample. Material: peripheral blood. The receptors were gathered from a woman in her thirties or forties with COVID-19, enrolled during active disease.

The V and J genes are TRBV28 and TRBJ1-5; D not certain. The germline CDR1 and CDR2 sequences are MDHEN and SYDVKM. The V end lost 2 bases, the J end lost 5 bases, and 10 bases lay between the germline ends. CDR3 length: 14 amino acids. CDR3 sequence reads: CASSLRTFDQPQHF. CDR3 nucleotides: TGTGCCAGCAGTTTACGTACATTTGATCAGCCCCAGCATTTT. Full variable domain (rest looked up from reference TRBV28 and TRBJ1-5): DVKVTQSSRYLVKRTGEKVFLECVQDMDHENMFWYRQDPGLGLRLIYFSYDVKMKEKGDIPEGYSVSREKKERFSLILESASTNQTSMYLCASSLRTFDQPQHFGDGTRLSIL.

The chain uses TRBV3-1 (or the pseudogene TRBV3-2) and TRBJ2-2; possibly TRBD1 for D (6 bases). Between the trimmed V and J ends, which lost 3 bases and 8 bases, there was a span of 10 bases. Germline loops: CDR1 LGHDT, CDR2 YNNKEL (reference sequence). CDR3 length: 13 residues. CDR3 region: CASSQGTPGELFF. The CDR3 DNA reads TGTGCCAGCAGCCAGGGGACACCAGGGGAGCTGTTTTTT.

The CDR3 DNA sequence: TGTGCCAGCAGGGGACAGGTCGACATGAACACTGAAGCTTTCTTT. Translation gives CASRGQVDMNTEAFF. This chain connects TRBV7-2 to TRBJ1-1; TRBD1 matches at 8 bases. The V and J ends lost 6 bases and 0 bases, in that order; junction bases with no gene match: 6. Per germline, CDR1 SGHTA and CDR2 FQGNSA. The CDR3 spans 15 residues.

V gene TRBV6-2 or TRBV6-3 combines with J gene TRBJ1-6; tentative D call: TRBD1 (5 bases). The V gene's germline CDR1 is MNHEY and CDR2 SVGEGT. The CDR3 is 14 residues long. V lost 4 bases to trimming and J lost 7 bases, with 11 bases between them. The CDR3 loop reads CASSSRQGNSPLHF. CDR3 sequence (DNA): TGTGCCAGCAGTTCTCGGCAGGGCAATTCACCCCTCCACTTT.

This rearrangement joins TRBV29-1 to TRBJ2-7; D possibly corresponds to TRBD1 (6 bases). CDR3 length: 11 amino acids. Germline CDR1 and CDR2: SQVTM and ANQGSEA. With 7 bases removed from V and 5 bases from J, the gap between germline ends came to 12 bases. CDR3 region: CSGTSGDEQYF. Here the CDR3 DNA reads TGCAGCGGTACCTCAGGGGACGAGCAGTACTTC.

This clone was found once. This chain links TRBV25-1 with TRBJ1-2; tentative D call: TRBD1 (6 bases). The germline CDR1 and CDR2 sequences are MGHDK and SYGVNS. Trimming removed 2 bases from V and 8 bases from J, with 18 bases in between. CDR3 length equals 15 residues. Written as DNA, the CDR3 is TGTGCCAGCAGTGAAGAGGGGGGGCGCCGTGGCGGCTACACCTTC. It specifies CASSEEGGRRGGYTF.

V is TRBV6-4 and J is TRBJ1-2; 10 positions match TRBD1. Germline assignment: CDR1 MRHNA and CDR2 SNTAGT. The V segment lost 7 bases and the J segment 8 bases; nucleotides outside the gene matches: 10. The CDR3 totals 14 residues. In DNA, the CDR3 is TGTGCCAGCAACCCGGGACAGGGGTCAGGGGGCTACACCTTC. It specifies CASNPGQGSGGYTF.

The V gene is TRBV6-5, the J gene TRBJ1-1; TRBD1 agrees at 8 bases. Trimming cost V 0 bases and J 4 bases; bases outside gene matches: 4. Germline lookup yields CDR1 MNHEY and CDR2 SVGAGI. The CDR3 is 15 residues long. CDR3 DNA sequence: TGTGCCAGCAGTTACTCGACAGGGGTTGGCACTGAAGCTTTCTTT. It is translated as CASSYSTGVGTEAFF.

The V gene is TRBV11-3, the J gene TRBJ2-3, with D possibly matching TRBD1 (7 bases). Trimming stripped 4 bases from V and 5 bases from J, with 25 bases between. Germline V lookup: CDR1 SGHNT, CDR2 YENEEA. This CDR3 contains 18 residues. The chain's CDR3 is CASSSGGNPGLGEDTQYF. CDR3 bases: TGTGCCAGCAGCTCAGGGGGTAACCCGGGACTGGGGGAAGATACGCAGTATTTT.

The chain combines TRBV19 with TRBJ1-2; no definite D call. The CDR3 spans 14 residues. The V gene lost 3 bases and the J gene lost 0 bases, with 8 bases spanning the gap. CDR1 is LNHDA, CDR2 SQIVND, per germline (reference sequence). The chain's CDR3 is CASSISQANYGYTF. CDR3 nucleotides: TGTGCCAGTAGTATCTCCCAGGCTAACTATGGCTACACCTTC.

This clone was detected only once. This sequence joins TRBV9 and TRBJ1-5; TRBD1 is a possible D gene (6 bases). Germline values: CDR1 SGDLS, CDR2 YYNGEE. The V end lost 4 bases, the J end lost 1 base, and 15 bases lay between the germline ends. This CDR3 is 16 amino acids long. CDR3 loop: CASSLGTTESNQPQHF. Here the CDR3 DNA reads TGTGCCAGCAGCCTCGGGACAACTGAGAGCAATCAGCCCCAGCATTTT.

This clone occurred a few times. The chain is built from TRBV9 and TRBJ2-1; the match to TRBD2 covers 13 bases. CDR1 SGDLS and CDR2 YYNGEE come from the germline V gene. J gave up 10 bases and V 2 bases, and 3 bases lay outside the gene matches. The CDR3 is 14 residues long. This chain's CDR3 is CASSVGTSGIEQFF. For the CDR3, the DNA is TGTGCCAGCAGCGTCGGGACTAGCGGGATCGAGCAGTTCTTC.

The chain carries TRBV5-1 and TRBJ2-5, with 10 bases identical to TRBD1. The CDR3 extends over 17 amino acids. V lost 4 bases to trimming and J lost 1 base; unmatched junction nucleotides: 10. Germline CDR1 reads SGHRS; CDR2 reads YFSETQ. The CDR3 DNA follows: TGCGCCAGCAGCCTAGGACGGACAGGGGGGATCCAAGAGACCCAGTACTTC. This translates into CASSLGRTGGIQETQYF. Supplemented by reference TRBV5-1 and TRBJ2-5, the full variable domain reads KAGVTQTPRYLIKTRGQQVTLSCSPISGHRSVSWYQQTPGQGLQFLFEYFSETQRNKGNFPGRFSGRQFSNSRSEMNVSTLELGDSALYLCASSLGRTGGIQETQYFGPGTRLLVL.

V and J are TRBV29-1 and TRBJ2-7; 10 bases map to TRBD2. This CDR3 has 14 residues. Germline CDR1 and CDR2: SQVTM and ANQGSEA. The J segment lost 4 bases and the V segment lost 1 base, leaving 4 bases of the junction unmatched. The CDR3 loop reads CSVEGTSGVYEQYF. The CDR3 DNA follows: TGCAGCGTTGAAGGGACTAGCGGTGTATACGAGCAGTACTTC.

The J gene is TRBJ2-3, the V gene TRBV27, with no clear D. The CDR3 length is 12 residues. V dropped 2 bases and J dropped 8 bases, with 8 bases sitting between them. Germline CDR1 and CDR2: MNHEY and SMNVEV (reference sequence). The CDR3 spells CASSLQPGTQYF. Written as DNA, the CDR3 is TGTGCCAGCAGTTTACAGCCGGGTACGCAGTATTTT.

The V call is TRBV12-3 or TRBV12-4, the J call TRBJ1-6; D remains ambiguous. The CDR3 runs 11 residues. Between the trimmed V and J ends, which lost 6 bases and 6 bases, there was a span of 3 bases. CDR3 bases: TGTGCCAGCAGGCGTAATTCACCCCTCCACTTT. This codes for CASRRNSPLHF.

Only one count was recorded for this clone. The rearrangement joins TRBV5-1 to TRBJ1-2, with D possibly matching TRBD1 (5 bases). Trimming pared 6 bases from V and 4 bases from J, leaving 13 bases between. CDR1 is SGHRS, CDR2 YFSETQ, per germline. This CDR3 is 13 amino acids long. This CDR3 is CASMGLVGYGYTF. For the CDR3, the DNA is TGCGCCAGCATGGGACTGGTGGGCTATGGCTACACCTTC.

This sequence joins TRBV2 and TRBJ2-1; 8 bases fit TRBD2. CDR1 and CDR2 (germline): SNHLY, FYNNEI. The CDR3 has 14 amino acids. V lost 5 bases and J lost 0; bases outside the gene matches: 0. This chain's CDR3 is CASSTSGSYNEQFF. The DNA for the CDR3 is TGTGCCAGCAGTACTAGCGGCTCCTACAATGAGCAGTTCTTC.

CDR3 in amino acids: CASSLVGHYYGYTF. The CDR3 bases are TGTGCCAGCAGTTTAGTGGGACATTATTATGGCTACACCTTC. The rearrangement uses TRBV28 and TRBJ1-2, with D possibly TRBD1 on 6 matching bases. CDR1 is MDHEN and CDR2 is SYDVKM in the germline V gene. The CDR3 contains 14 residues. Trimming took 2 bases from V and 5 from J, leaving 12 bases between them.

This chain connects TRBV12-3 or TRBV12-4 to TRBJ1-5, with unresolved D. CDR3 size: 13 residues. The germline V and J ends were trimmed by 7 bases and 7 bases, with 14 bases remaining between them. CDR3 residues: CASTGEGLQPQHF. CDR3 in DNA: TGTGCCAGCACCGGGGAGGGATTGCAGCCCCAGCATTTT.

The chain couples TRBV2 to TRBJ2-5; D remains ambiguous. The V and J ends lost 7 bases and 5 bases respectively, with 8 bases between them. Germline assignment: CDR1 SNHLY and CDR2 FYNNEI. This CDR3 spans 11 amino acids. For the CDR3, the DNA is TGTGCCAGCACACCGAGGGAGACCCAGTACTTC. Translated, it gives CASTPRETQYF.

The rearrangement joins TRBV6-5 to TRBJ1-4, with a weak D call TRBD1 (5 bases). Germline V gives CDR1 MNHEY, CDR2 SVGAGI. This CDR3 spans 15 amino acids. With 5 bases removed from V and 8 bases from J, the gap between germline ends came to 18 bases. CDR3 sequence (DNA): TGTGCCAGCAGTCAGGGAATAGCCCGGCCGGAAAAACTGTTTTTT. It encodes CASSQGIARPEKLFF.

The chain carries TRBV6-5 and TRBJ1-5; 8 bases map to TRBD1. CDR1 is MNHEY and CDR2 is SVGAGI in the germline V gene. The length of the CDR3 is 14 residues. V was pared by 6 bases and J by 6 bases, with 7 bases of the junction left unmatched. This CDR3 is CASSPTGGIQPQHF. The CDR3 DNA reads TGTGCCAGCAGCCCAACAGGGGGTATTCAGCCCCAGCATTTT.

This clone was detected only once. The same CDR3 is also encoded by other DNA sequences in this sample. The chain combines TRBV24-1 with TRBJ2-5; D is perhaps TRBD1 (5 bases). The CDR3 sequence is 16 residues long. The V gene's germline CDR1 is KGHDR and CDR2 SFDVKD. Deletions cut 0 bases from V and 3 bases from J, with 13 bases between. CDR3 amino acids: CATSDLPGQGKETQYF. The CDR3 coding sequence is TGTGCCACCAGTGATTTGCCCGGACAAGGTAAAGAGACCCAGTACTTC.

This chain connects TRBV30 to TRBJ1-1; 9 bases agree with TRBD1. This CDR3 has 14 residues. CDR1 and CDR2 (germline): GTSNPN, SVGIG (reference sequence). V gave up 4 bases and J gave up 1 base; unmatched junction bases: 4. The CDR3, as DNA: TGTGCCTGGACCCGGGGACAGGGGAACACTGAAGCTTTCTTT. The encoded protein is CAWTRGQGNTEAFF.

The rearrangement uses TRBV4-1 and TRBJ1-6; tentative D call: TRBD1 (5 bases). CDR1 and CDR2 (germline): MGHRA, YSYEKL. V was trimmed by 1 base and J by 0 bases, leaving 16 bases between them. The CDR3 contains 19 residues. The CDR3 nucleotides are TGCGCCAGCAGCCAAGCCCCCCCCCAGGGACTCTCCTATAATTCACCCCTCCACTTT. It translates to CASSQAPPQGLSYNSPLHF.

This clone was counted between two and nine times. The sample holds other DNA sequences that translate to the same CDR3. The CDR3: CASTQGNTEAFF. CDR3 nucleotide sequence: TGTGCCAGTACTCAGGGTAACACTGAAGCTTTCTTT. The chain combines TRBV19 with TRBJ1-1, with D possibly TRBD1 on 5 matching bases. Germline lookup yields CDR1 LNHDA and CDR2 SQIVND (reference sequence). V was pared by 7 bases and J by 2 bases, with 8 bases between. This CDR3 contains 12 residues. The whole variable domain, remainder taken from reference TRBV19 and TRBJ1-1, is DGGITQSPKYLFRKEGQNVTLSCEQNLNHDAMYWYRQDPGQGLRLIYYSQIVNDFQKGDIAEGYSVSREKKESFPLTVTSAQKNPTAFYLCASTQGNTEAFFGQGTRLTVV.

The chain employs TRBV4-3 and TRBJ2-3, with D perhaps matching TRBD2 (6 bases). This CDR3 has 17 residues. V shed 2 bases and J shed 4 bases, with 19 bases lying between them. Germline CDR1 is LGHNA and CDR2 is YSLEER. CDR3 protein: CASSQQLAGEGPDTQYF. For the CDR3, the DNA is TGCGCCAGCAGCCAACAACTAGCAGGTGAGGGGCCAGATACGCAGTATTTT.